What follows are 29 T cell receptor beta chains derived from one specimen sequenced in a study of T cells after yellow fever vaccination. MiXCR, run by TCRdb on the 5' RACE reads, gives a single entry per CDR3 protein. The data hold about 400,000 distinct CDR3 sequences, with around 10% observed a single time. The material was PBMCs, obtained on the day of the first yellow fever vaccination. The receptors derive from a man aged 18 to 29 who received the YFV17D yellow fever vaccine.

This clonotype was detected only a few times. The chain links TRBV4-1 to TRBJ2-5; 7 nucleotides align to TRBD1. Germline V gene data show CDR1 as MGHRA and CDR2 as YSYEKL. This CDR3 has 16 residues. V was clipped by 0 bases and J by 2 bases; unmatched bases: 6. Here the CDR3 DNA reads TGCGCCAGCAGCCAAGATAGGGGGCTGGGGCAAGAGACCCAGTACTTC. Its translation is CASSQDRGLGQETQYF.

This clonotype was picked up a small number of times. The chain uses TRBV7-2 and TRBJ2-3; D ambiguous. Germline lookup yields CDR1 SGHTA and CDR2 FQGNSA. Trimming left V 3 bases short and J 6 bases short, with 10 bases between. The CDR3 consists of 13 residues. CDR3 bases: TGTGCCAGCAGCTTTAACAGTTTTGATACGCAGTATTTT. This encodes CASSFNSFDTQYF.

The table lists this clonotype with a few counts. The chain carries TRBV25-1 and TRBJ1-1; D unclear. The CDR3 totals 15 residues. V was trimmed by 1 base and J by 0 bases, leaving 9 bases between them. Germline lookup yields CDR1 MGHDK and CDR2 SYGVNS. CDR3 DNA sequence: TGTGCCAGCAGTGAATTGATTGGTTTGAACACTGAAGCTTTCTTT. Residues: CASSELIGLNTEAFF.

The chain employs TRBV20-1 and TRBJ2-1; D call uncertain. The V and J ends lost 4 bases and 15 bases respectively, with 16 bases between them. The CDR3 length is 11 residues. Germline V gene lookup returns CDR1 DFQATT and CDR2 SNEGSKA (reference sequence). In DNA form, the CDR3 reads TGCAGTGCTAAGGAAAGGAGCTGGGGGTTCTTC. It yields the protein CSAKERSWGFF.

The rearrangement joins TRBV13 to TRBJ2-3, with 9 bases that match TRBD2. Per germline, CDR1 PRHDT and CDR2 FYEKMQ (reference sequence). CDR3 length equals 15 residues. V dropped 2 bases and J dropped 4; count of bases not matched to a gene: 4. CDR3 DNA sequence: TGTGCCAGCAGCTTAAGGCCTAGCGGGGCAGATACGCAGTATTTT. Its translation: CASSLRPSGADTQYF.

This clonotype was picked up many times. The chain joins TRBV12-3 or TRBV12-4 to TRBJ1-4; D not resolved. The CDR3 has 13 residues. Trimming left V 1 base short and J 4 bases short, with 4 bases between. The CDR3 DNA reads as TGTGCCAGCAGTTTAGAGGTTAATGAAAAACTGTTTTTT. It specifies CASSLEVNEKLFF.

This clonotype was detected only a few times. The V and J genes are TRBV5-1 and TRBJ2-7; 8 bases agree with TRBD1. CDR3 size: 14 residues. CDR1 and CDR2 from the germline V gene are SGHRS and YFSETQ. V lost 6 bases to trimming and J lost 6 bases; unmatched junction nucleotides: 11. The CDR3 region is CASKVRAGGGEQYF. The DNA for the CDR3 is TGCGCCAGCAAGGTAAGGGCAGGGGGCGGCGAGCAGTACTTC.

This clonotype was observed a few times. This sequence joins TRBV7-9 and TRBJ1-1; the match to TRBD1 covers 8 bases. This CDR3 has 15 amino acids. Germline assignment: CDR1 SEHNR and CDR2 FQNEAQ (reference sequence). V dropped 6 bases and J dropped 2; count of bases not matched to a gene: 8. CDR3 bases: TGTGCCAGCAGTCCACCTGACAGGGGTAACACTGAAGCTTTCTTT. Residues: CASSPPDRGNTEAFF.

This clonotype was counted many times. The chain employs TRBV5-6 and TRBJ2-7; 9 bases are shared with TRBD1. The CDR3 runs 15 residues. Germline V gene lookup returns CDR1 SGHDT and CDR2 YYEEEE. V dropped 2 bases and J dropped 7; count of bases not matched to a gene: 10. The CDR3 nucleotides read TGTGCCAGCAGCTTCCGGGACAGGGTTGCGGGGGAGCAGTACGTC. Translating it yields CASSFRDRVAGEQYV.

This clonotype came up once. The DNA of the CDR3 is TGCGCCAGCAGCCTCCGGGACAGGGAGACCCAGTACTTC. As protein: CASSLRDRETQYF. This chain uses TRBV5-1 with TRBJ2-5, with 8 positions matching TRBD1. The CDR3 runs to 13 residues. Trimming removed 4 bases from V and 5 bases from J; junction bases left unmatched: 4. Germline V gives CDR1 SGHRS, CDR2 YFSETQ.

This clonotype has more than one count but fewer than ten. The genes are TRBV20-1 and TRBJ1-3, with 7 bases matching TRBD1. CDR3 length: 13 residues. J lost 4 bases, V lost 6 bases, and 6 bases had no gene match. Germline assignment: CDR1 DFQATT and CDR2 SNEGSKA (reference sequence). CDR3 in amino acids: CSAGTAYGNTIYF. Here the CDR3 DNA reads TGCAGTGCAGGGACAGCATACGGAAACACCATATATTTT.

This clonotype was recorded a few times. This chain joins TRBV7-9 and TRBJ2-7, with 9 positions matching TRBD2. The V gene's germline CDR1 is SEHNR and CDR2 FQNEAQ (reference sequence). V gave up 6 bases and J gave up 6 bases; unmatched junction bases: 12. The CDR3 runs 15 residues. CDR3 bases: TGTGCCAGCAGTTCGAGTTGGAGCGGGGGGACCGAGCAGTACTTC. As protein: CASSSSWSGGTEQYF. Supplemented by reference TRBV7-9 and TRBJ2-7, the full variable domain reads DTGVSQNPRHKITKRGQNVTFRCDPISEHNRLYWYRQTLGQGPEFLTYFQNEAQLEKSRLLSDRFSAERPKGSFSTLEIQRTEQGDSAMYLCASSSSWSGGTEQYFGPGTRLTVT.

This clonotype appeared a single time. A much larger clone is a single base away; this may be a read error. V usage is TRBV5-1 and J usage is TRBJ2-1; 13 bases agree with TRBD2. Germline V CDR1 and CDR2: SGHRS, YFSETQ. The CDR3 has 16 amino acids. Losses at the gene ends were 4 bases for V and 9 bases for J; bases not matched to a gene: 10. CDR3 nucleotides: TGCGCCAGCAGCGAACTCACTAGCGGGGGGGCCCGTGAGCAGTTCTTC. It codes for CASSELTSGGAREQFF.

In DNA form, the CDR3 reads TGTGCCAGCAGCCCGACAGACTACTATGGCTACACCTTC. Protein sequence: CASSPTDYYGYTF. This chain connects TRBV6-2 or TRBV6-3 to TRBJ1-2, with D maybe TRBD1 (5 bases). The CDR3 loop spans 13 amino acids. The V and J ends lost 6 bases and 3 bases respectively, with 11 bases between them. CDR1 and CDR2 from the germline V gene are MNHEY and SVGEGT.

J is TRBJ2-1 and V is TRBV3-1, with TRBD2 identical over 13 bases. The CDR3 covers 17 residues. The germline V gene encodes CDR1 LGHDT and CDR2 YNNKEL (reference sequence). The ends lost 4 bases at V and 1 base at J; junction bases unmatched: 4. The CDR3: CASSRLAGGVSYNEQFF. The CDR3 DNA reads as TGTGCCAGCAGCCGACTAGCGGGGGGCGTATCCTACAATGAGCAGTTCTTC.

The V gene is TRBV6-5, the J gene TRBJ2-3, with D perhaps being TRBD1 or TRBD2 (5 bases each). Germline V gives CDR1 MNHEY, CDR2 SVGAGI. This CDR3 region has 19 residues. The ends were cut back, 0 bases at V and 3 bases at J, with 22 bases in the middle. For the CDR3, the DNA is TGTGCCAGCAGTTACTCCCCGCGGCCCTCAGGGACCGGTACAGATACGCAGTATTTT. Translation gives CASSYSPRPSGTGTDTQYF.

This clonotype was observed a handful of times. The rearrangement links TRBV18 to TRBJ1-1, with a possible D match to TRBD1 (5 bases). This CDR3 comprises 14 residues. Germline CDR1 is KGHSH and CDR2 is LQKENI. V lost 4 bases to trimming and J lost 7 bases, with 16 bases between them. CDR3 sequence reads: CASSLSFGTYEAFF. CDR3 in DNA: TGTGCCAGCTCACTATCTTTCGGGACGTATGAAGCTTTCTTT.

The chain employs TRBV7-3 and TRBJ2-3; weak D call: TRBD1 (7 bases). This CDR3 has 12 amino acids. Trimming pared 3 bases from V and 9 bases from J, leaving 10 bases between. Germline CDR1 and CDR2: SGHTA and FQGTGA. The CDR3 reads CASSLQGGTQYF. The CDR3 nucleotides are TGTGCCAGCAGCTTGCAGGGGGGCACGCAGTATTTT. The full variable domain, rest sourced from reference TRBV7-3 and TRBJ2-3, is GAGVSQTPSNKVTEKGKYVELRCDPISGHTALYWYRQSLGQGPEFLIYFQGTGAADDSGLPNDRFFAVRPEGSVSTLKIQRTERGDSAVYLCASSLQGGTQYFGPGTRLTVL.

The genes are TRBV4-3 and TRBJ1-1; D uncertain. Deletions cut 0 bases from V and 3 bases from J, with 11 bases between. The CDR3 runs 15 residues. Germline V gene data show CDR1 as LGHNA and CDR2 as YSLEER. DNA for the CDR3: TGCGCCAGCAGCCAAGAGCCGGGAGAGGACACTGAAGCTTTCTTT. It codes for CASSQEPGEDTEAFF.

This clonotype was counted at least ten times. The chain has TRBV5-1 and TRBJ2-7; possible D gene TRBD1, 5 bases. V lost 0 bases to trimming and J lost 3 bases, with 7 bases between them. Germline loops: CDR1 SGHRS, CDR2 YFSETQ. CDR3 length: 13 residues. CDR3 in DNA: TGCGCCAGCAGCTTGGACAGGAGCTACGAGCAGTACTTC. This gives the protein CASSLDRSYEQYF. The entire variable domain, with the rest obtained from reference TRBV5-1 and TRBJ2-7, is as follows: KAGVTQTPRYLIKTRGQQVTLSCSPISGHRSVSWYQQTPGQGLQFLFEYFSETQRNKGNFPGRFSGRQFSNSRSEMNVSTLELGDSALYLCASSLDRSYEQYFGPGTRLTVT.

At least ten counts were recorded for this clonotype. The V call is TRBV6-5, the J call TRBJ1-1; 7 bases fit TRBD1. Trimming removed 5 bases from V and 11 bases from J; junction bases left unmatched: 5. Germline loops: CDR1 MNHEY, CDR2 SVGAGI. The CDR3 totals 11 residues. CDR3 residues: CASSTGTEAFF. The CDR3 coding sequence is TGTGCCAGCAGTACTGGGACAGAGGCTTTCTTT.

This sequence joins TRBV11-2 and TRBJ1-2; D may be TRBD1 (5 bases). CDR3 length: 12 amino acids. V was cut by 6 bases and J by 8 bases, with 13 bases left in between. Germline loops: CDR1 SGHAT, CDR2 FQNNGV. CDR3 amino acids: CASSYRNVGYTF. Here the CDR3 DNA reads TGTGCCAGCAGTTACAGGAACGTGGGCTACACCTTC.

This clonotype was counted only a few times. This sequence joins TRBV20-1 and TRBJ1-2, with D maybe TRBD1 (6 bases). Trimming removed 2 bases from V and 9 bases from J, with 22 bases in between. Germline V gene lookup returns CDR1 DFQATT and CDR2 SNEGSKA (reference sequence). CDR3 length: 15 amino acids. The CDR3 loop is CSARTPTGPVESYTF. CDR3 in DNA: TGCAGTGCTAGAACGCCGACAGGCCCCGTTGAGAGCTACACCTTC.

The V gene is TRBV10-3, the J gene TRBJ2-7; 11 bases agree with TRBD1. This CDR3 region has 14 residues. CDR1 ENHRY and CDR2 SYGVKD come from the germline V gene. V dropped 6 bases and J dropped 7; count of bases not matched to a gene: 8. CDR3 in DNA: TGTGCCATCAGATCTGCCGGGACAGGGGGAGAGCAGTACGTC. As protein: CAIRSAGTGGEQYV.

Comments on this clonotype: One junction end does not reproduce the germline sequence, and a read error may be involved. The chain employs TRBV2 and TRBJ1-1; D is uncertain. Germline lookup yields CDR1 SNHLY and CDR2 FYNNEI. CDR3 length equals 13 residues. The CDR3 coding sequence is TGTGGCAGCAGTGAAGGCGTGAACGCTGAAGCTTTCTTT. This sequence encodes CGSSEGVNAEAFF.

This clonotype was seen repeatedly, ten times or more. The CDR3 region has the DNA TGCGCCAGCAGCCCGGGGAAGGGGGGGCCGGGAGATACGCAGTATTTT. Translated, it gives CASSPGKGGPGDTQYF. This chain connects TRBV4-3 to TRBJ2-3; maybe TRBD2 (7 bases). Germline CDR1 LGHNA, CDR2 YSLEER. This CDR3 region has 16 residues. The ends were cut back, 4 bases at V and 5 bases at J, with 19 bases in the middle.

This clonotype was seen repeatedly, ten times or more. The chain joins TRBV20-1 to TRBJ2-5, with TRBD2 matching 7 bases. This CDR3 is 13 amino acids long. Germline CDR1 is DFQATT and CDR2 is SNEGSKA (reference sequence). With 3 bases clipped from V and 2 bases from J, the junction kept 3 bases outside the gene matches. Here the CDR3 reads CSARVRGQETQYF. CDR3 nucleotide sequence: TGCAGTGCTAGGGTGCGGGGGCAAGAGACCCAGTACTTC.

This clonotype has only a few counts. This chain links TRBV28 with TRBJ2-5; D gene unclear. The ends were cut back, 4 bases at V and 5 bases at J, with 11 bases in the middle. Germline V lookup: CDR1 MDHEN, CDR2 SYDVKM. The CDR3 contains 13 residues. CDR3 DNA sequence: TGTGCCAGCAGTTACACGCTCGACGAGACCCAGTACTTC. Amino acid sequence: CASSYTLDETQYF.

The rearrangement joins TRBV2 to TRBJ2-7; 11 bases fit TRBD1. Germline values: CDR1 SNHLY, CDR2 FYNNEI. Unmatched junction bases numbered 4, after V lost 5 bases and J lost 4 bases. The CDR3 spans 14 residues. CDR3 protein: CASSLDRGLYEQYF. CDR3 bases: TGTGCCAGCAGTTTGGACAGGGGGCTTTACGAGCAGTACTTC.